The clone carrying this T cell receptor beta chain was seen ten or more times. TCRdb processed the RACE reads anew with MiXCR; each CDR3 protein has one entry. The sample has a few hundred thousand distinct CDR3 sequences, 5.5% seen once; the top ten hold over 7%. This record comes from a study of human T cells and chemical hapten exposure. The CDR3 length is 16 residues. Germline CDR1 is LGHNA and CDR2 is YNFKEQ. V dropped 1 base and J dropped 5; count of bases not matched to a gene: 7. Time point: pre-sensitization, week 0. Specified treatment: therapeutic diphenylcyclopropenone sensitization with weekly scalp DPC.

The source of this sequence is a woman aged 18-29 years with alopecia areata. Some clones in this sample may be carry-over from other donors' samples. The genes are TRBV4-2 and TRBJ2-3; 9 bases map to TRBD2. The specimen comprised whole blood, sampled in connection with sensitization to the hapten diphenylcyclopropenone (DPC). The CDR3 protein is CASSQGGGGGGDTQYF. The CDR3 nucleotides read TGTGCCAGCAGCCAAGGAGGCGGCGGGGGGGGAGATACGCAGTATTTT.